The 32 T cell receptor beta chains below all came from one sample that was sequenced in a study of blood T cell repertoires in COVID-19 (dated by TCRdb to about 2020). Library method: the immunoSEQ multiplex PCR assay. Entries here come from immuneACCESS through TCRdb and include only in-frame sequences with V and J called. Some clones fail to appear in such tables; in the studies checked, an unresolved V gene covers under half of the shortfall, and the cause of the remainder is unknown. A total of 150,000 to 200,000 clones appear in this sample, around 79% of them only once. Together, the top ten hold approximately 15% of the sample. Sequencing used peripheral blood. Receptors were obtained from a man in his sixties with active or convalescent COVID-19.

V and J are TRBV3-1 (or the pseudogene TRBV3-2) and TRBJ2-2; 15 nucleotides match TRBD2. Germline V gene data show CDR1 as LGHDT and CDR2 as YNNKEL (reference sequence). The CDR3 has 17 amino acids. The J segment lost 7 bases and the V segment lost 4 bases, leaving 7 bases of the junction unmatched. The chain's CDR3 is CASSPGLAGGPGGELFF. The DNA of the CDR3 is TGTGCCAGCAGCCCAGGACTAGCGGGAGGGCCTGGCGGGGAGCTGTTTTTT.

The chain joins TRBV5-1 to TRBJ2-3; 10 positions match TRBD2. CDR1 is SGHRS, CDR2 YFSETQ, per germline. Unmatched junction bases numbered 3, after V lost 2 bases and J lost 0 bases. The CDR3 loop spans 16 amino acids. CDR3 sequence: CASSFGLAASTDTQYF. The CDR3 DNA reads as TGCGCCAGCAGCTTTGGACTAGCGGCTAGCACAGATACGCAGTATTTT.

Only a few counts were recorded for this clone. The V call is TRBV4-1, the J call TRBJ2-5; the match to TRBD2 covers 7 bases. Unmatched junction bases numbered 11, after V lost 0 bases and J lost 7 bases. CDR3 length equals 16 residues. In germline, CDR1 is MGHRA, CDR2 YSYEKL. The CDR3 DNA reads TGCGCCAGCAGCCAAGAGGGAGCCGGCGGGAGCTGGACCCAGTACTTC. Encoded protein: CASSQEGAGGSWTQYF.

CDR3 in amino acids: CASSLGLAGNFEQFF. DNA of the CDR3: TGTGCCAGCAGTTTGGGACTAGCGGGAAACTTTGAGCAGTTCTTC. The chain carries TRBV27 and TRBJ2-1, with TRBD2 matching over 13 bases. The CDR3 extends over 15 amino acids. V dropped 3 bases and J dropped 9; count of bases not matched to a gene: 5. Germline assignment: CDR1 MNHEY and CDR2 SMNVEV (reference sequence).

In DNA, the CDR3 is TGTGCCAGCAGCCCCCCAGGGGGGAATTCACCCCTCCACTTT. It specifies CASSPPGGNSPLHF. V and J are TRBV13 and TRBJ1-6; 7 nucleotides line up with TRBD1. The CDR3 has 14 amino acids. Germline V gene sequence: CDR1 PRHDT, CDR2 FYEKMQ (reference sequence). V shed 5 bases, J shed 7 bases, and the junction held 5 bases outside the gene matches. Together with reference TRBV13 and TRBJ1-6, the CDR3 gives the full variable domain: AAGVIQSPRHLIKEKRETATLKCYPIPRHDTVYWYQQGPGQDPQFLISFYEKMQSDKGSIPDRFSAQQFSDYHSELNMSSLELGDSALYFCASSPPGGNSPLHFGNGTRLTVT.

The chain uses TRBV18 and TRBJ2-4; 7 bases agree with TRBD2. The CDR3 extends over 16 amino acids. V gave up 9 bases and J gave up 2 bases; unmatched junction bases: 13. Germline V CDR1 and CDR2: KGHSH, LQKENI. The CDR3 reads CASNTGGSRSKNIQYF. Here the CDR3 DNA reads TGTGCCAGTAACACGGGCGGGAGTCGATCCAAAAACATTCAGTACTTC.

This chain connects TRBV14 to TRBJ2-3, with D unclear. The length of the CDR3 is 15 residues. Trimming pared 1 base from V and 0 bases from J, leaving 8 bases between. Per the germline V gene, CDR1 is SGHDN and CDR2 is FVKESK. This CDR3 is CASSQALVSTDTQYF. CDR3 nucleotide sequence: TGTGCCAGCAGCCAAGCCCTCGTAAGCACAGATACGCAGTATTTT.

V usage is TRBV4-1 and J usage is TRBJ1-1, with a possible D match to TRBD1 (5 bases). V lost 3 bases, J lost 0 bases, and 8 bases lay in between. In germline, CDR1 is MGHRA, CDR2 YSYEKL. The CDR3 length is 14 residues. DNA of the CDR3: TGCGCCAGCAGCCAGTCGACAGTGAACACTGAAGCTTTCTTT. Translation: CASSQSTVNTEAFF.

The gene calls are TRBV24-1 and TRBJ2-1; TRBD1 aligns across 7 bases. The CDR3 is made up of 13 amino acids. V lost 4 bases and J lost 9; bases outside the gene matches: 5. From germline, CDR1 is KGHDR and CDR2 SFDVKD. The CDR3 sequence: CATSERGGGEQFF. The CDR3 coding sequence is TGTGCCACCAGTGAGAGAGGGGGCGGTGAGCAGTTCTTC.

The chain joins TRBV9 to TRBJ2-5; TRBD2 is a possible D gene (6 bases). Per germline, CDR1 SGDLS and CDR2 YYNGEE. Between the trimmed V and J ends, which lost 2 bases and 4 bases, there was a span of 15 bases. This CDR3 region has 15 residues. The CDR3 bases are TGTGCCAGCAGCGTTCAGGCATGGGGAGGAGAGACCCAGTACTTC. It yields the protein CASSVQAWGGETQYF.

The V gene is TRBV7-9, the J gene TRBJ1-1, with a possible D match to TRBD1 (6 bases). Per the germline V gene, CDR1 is SEHNR and CDR2 is FQNEAQ (reference sequence). The CDR3 contains 15 residues. Trimming cost V 4 bases and J 7 bases, with 19 bases left between them. In DNA form, the CDR3 reads TGTGCCAGCAGCTCCCCCTTTTCACAGGGTGTTGAAGCTTTCTTT. Translated: CASSSPFSQGVEAFF.

This chain links TRBV5-1 with TRBJ2-4; D might be TRBD1 (6 bases). The germline gives CDR1 SGHRS, CDR2 YFSETQ. V was pared by 1 base and J by 2 bases, with 10 bases between. The CDR3 contains 15 residues. The CDR3 DNA follows: TGCGCCAGCAGCTTGACAGGGCCAACCAAAAACATTCAGTACTTC. This gives the protein CASSLTGPTKNIQYF.

The V call is TRBV6-2 or TRBV6-3, the J call TRBJ2-3, with 9 nucleotides matching TRBD2. Trimming took 2 bases from V and 2 from J; bases not matched to a gene: 14. Per germline, CDR1 MNHEY and CDR2 SVGEGT. The CDR3 runs to 19 residues. The CDR3 here is CASSYVQGKAGGTTDTQYF. CDR3 DNA sequence: TGTGCCAGCAGTTACGTTCAGGGCAAAGCGGGAGGCACCACAGATACGCAGTATTTT.

The rearrangement links TRBV18 to TRBJ1-2; 10 bases match TRBD1. The V segment lost 6 bases and the J segment 4 bases; nucleotides outside the gene matches: 5. Germline lookup yields CDR1 KGHSH and CDR2 LQKENI. The CDR3 covers 14 residues. The CDR3 region is CASSRTGGVYGYTF. CDR3 DNA: TGTGCCAGCTCGCGGACAGGGGGGGTCTATGGCTACACCTTC.

The chain couples TRBV6-2 or TRBV6-3 to TRBJ1-2; no definite D call. The CDR3 extends over 15 amino acids. The germline V gene has CDR1 MNHEY and CDR2 SVGEGT. V was cut by 0 bases and J by 6 bases, with 14 bases left in between. The CDR3 DNA follows: TGTGCCAGCAGTTACTCGGCGGTAATGACGGATGGCTACACCTTC. This translates into CASSYSAVMTDGYTF.

V gene TRBV19 combines with J gene TRBJ1-1; perhaps TRBD1 as D (6 bases). The germline V gene has CDR1 LNHDA and CDR2 SQIVND (reference sequence). Trimming shortened V by 3 bases and J by 5 bases, and 13 bases separated the two germline ends. There are 14 residues in the CDR3. CDR3 DNA: TGTGCCAGTAGTATGTATCAGGGGTGGACTGAAGCTTTCTTT. Its translation: CASSMYQGWTEAFF.

V usage is TRBV2 and J usage is TRBJ2-3, with D possibly TRBD1 on 6 matching bases. The CDR3 loop spans 16 amino acids. Germline CDR1 and CDR2: SNHLY and FYNNEI. V was shortened by 1 base and J by 4 bases, with 15 bases between the two germline ends. The CDR3 DNA follows: TGTGCCAGCAGTGAAGGGGGGCAGAGTGTGGCAGATACGCAGTATTTT. Protein product: CASSEGGQSVADTQYF.

The chain carries TRBV14 and TRBJ1-2, with D possibly TRBD1 on 5 matching bases. V lost 4 bases and J lost 7, with 10 bases in between. Germline V lookup: CDR1 SGHDN, CDR2 FVKESK. There are 12 residues in the CDR3. The CDR3 here is CASSLGGSGYTF. As DNA, the CDR3 is TGTGCCAGCAGCCTCGGGGGTAGTGGCTACACCTTC.

CDR3 in DNA: TGCGCCAGCAGCGTGGGACAGACCGGGGAGCTGTTTTTT. Amino acid sequence: CASSVGQTGELFF. V gene TRBV5-1 combines with J gene TRBJ2-2; 7 bases align to TRBD1. Germline loops: CDR1 SGHRS, CDR2 YFSETQ. The CDR3 is made up of 13 amino acids. J gave up 5 bases and V 4 bases, and 2 bases lay outside the gene matches.

The chain carries TRBV5-1 and TRBJ2-7; a weak D match, TRBD2 (6 bases). Germline assignment: CDR1 SGHRS and CDR2 YFSETQ. Trimming took 3 bases from V and 2 from J, leaving 12 bases between them. CDR3 size: 14 residues. CDR3 amino acids: CASSYGTETYEQYF. DNA of the CDR3: TGCGCCAGCAGCTACGGGACTGAGACCTACGAGCAGTACTTC.

The rearrangement joins TRBV6-6 to TRBJ1-2, with 7 positions matching TRBD1. This CDR3 region has 14 residues. V lost 7 bases and J lost 5; bases outside the gene matches: 10. Germline V gene lookup returns CDR1 MNHNY and CDR2 SVGAGI (reference sequence). CDR3 residues: CASTTGDNQYGYTF. DNA for the CDR3: TGTGCCAGCACCACAGGGGACAATCAATATGGCTACACCTTC.

In this sample, this clone turned up a few times. The V gene is TRBV30, the J gene TRBJ2-7; 8 nucleotides match TRBD2. The V gene's germline CDR1 is GTSNPN and CDR2 SVGIG (reference sequence). The V and J ends lost 6 bases and 1 base, in that order; junction bases with no gene match: 8. CDR3 length equals 14 residues. The CDR3 DNA is TGTGCCTGCTCCTATAGCGGGGCTTCCTACGAGCAGTACTTC. This sequence encodes CACSYSGASYEQYF.

The V gene is TRBV7-2, the J gene TRBJ1-3; D gene unclear. The CDR3 runs 14 residues. Germline CDR1 reads SGHTA; CDR2 reads FQGNSA. Trimming cost V 3 bases and J 4 bases, with 10 bases left between them. CDR3 sequence reads: CASSLGGFGNTIYF. The CDR3 DNA is TGTGCCAGCAGCTTGGGAGGGTTCGGAAACACCATATATTTT.

This clone was seen only a few times. This chain connects TRBV4-1 to TRBJ1-6, with a weak D call TRBD1 (5 bases). CDR1 is MGHRA and CDR2 is YSYEKL in the germline V gene. Trimming stripped 0 bases from V and 7 bases from J, with 13 bases between. The CDR3 has 16 residues. CDR3 in amino acids: CASSQDPQGGNSPLHF. The CDR3 bases are TGCGCCAGCAGCCAAGACCCCCAGGGAGGGAATTCACCCCTCCACTTT.

The gene calls are TRBV7-2 and TRBJ1-1, with a possible D match to TRBD1 (6 bases). CDR1 SGHTA and CDR2 FQGNSA come from the germline V gene. The CDR3 sequence is 13 residues long. V lost 5 bases to trimming and J lost 10 bases, with 17 bases between them. CDR3 sequence: CASSLEWGQGAFF. CDR3 DNA: TGTGCCAGCAGCCTAGAGTGGGGGCAAGGAGCTTTCTTT.

Of note for this clone: The sample has other DNA sequences that encode this CDR3 too. The chain employs TRBV18 and TRBJ2-2; TRBD1 agrees at 7 bases. J gave up 1 base and V 6 bases, and 5 bases lay outside the gene matches. The germline CDR1 and CDR2 sequences are KGHSH and LQKENI. The CDR3 extends over 15 amino acids. This CDR3 reads CASSPRTGNTGELFF. DNA for the CDR3: TGTGCCAGCTCCCCTCGGACAGGGAACACCGGGGAGCTGTTTTTT.

The CDR3, as DNA: TGTGCCATCGGACAGAGCTCCTACGAGCAGTACTTC. It codes for CAIGQSSYEQYF. J is TRBJ2-7 and V is TRBV10-3, with D maybe TRBD1 (6 bases). Germline-derived CDR1 and CDR2 are ENHRY and SYGVKD. The V end was cut by 8 bases, the J end by 0 bases, with 8 bases between. The length of the CDR3 is 12 residues.

This clone was seen at least ten times. The J gene is TRBJ1-6, the V gene TRBV5-4; D perhaps matches TRBD1 (5 bases). V lost 3 bases to trimming and J lost 7 bases, with 14 bases between them. CDR1 and CDR2 (germline): SGHNT, YYREEE (reference sequence). The CDR3 contains 15 residues. The CDR3 protein is CASSSGGDSNSPLHF. CDR3 DNA sequence: TGTGCCAGCAGCTCGGGGGGAGACAGCAATTCACCCCTCCACTTT. Looking up the rest from reference TRBV5-4 and TRBJ1-6 gives the full variable domain: ETGVTQSPTHLIKTRGQQVTLRCSSQSGHNTVSWYQQALGQGPQFIFQYYREEENGRGNFPPRFSGLQFPNYSSELNVNALELDDSALYLCASSSGGDSNSPLHFGNGTRLTVT.

J is TRBJ1-5 and V is TRBV7-9; D may be TRBD1 (6 bases). CDR3 size: 16 residues. V lost 2 bases, J lost 0 bases, and 11 bases lay in between. Germline assignment: CDR1 SEHNR and CDR2 FQNEAQ (reference sequence). This chain's CDR3 is CASSLLTGSSNQPQHF. In DNA form, the CDR3 reads TGTGCCAGCAGCTTACTCACAGGGAGTAGCAATCAGCCCCAGCATTTT.

This clone was recorded many times. The V and J genes are TRBV28 and TRBJ1-5, with 7 bases aligning to TRBD1. Trimming removed 4 bases from V and 9 bases from J; junction bases left unmatched: 12. The germline V gene encodes CDR1 MDHEN and CDR2 SYDVKM. CDR3 length equals 15 residues. The CDR3 sequence is CASSSPGTAASPQHF. CDR3 nucleotide sequence: TGTGCCAGCAGTTCTCCCGGGACAGCTGCGTCGCCCCAGCATTTT.

The genes are TRBV6-4 and TRBJ1-5; D is unresolved. V lost 6 bases and J 7 bases, leaving 16 bases between the germline ends. The CDR3 runs 14 residues. Per germline, CDR1 MRHNA and CDR2 SNTAGT. This CDR3 reads CASRETRAGQPQHF. CDR3 nucleotide sequence: TGTGCCAGCAGGGAGACGAGGGCGGGACAGCCCCAGCATTTT.

J is TRBJ1-2 and V is TRBV13, with a tentative D call TRBD1 (6 bases). Germline V gives CDR1 PRHDT, CDR2 FYEKMQ (reference sequence). The CDR3 sequence is 18 residues long. V shed 2 bases and J shed 4 bases, with 23 bases lying between them. The CDR3 region is CASSLKGRQASATYGYTF. CDR3 nucleotides: TGTGCCAGCAGCTTAAAAGGCCGACAGGCCTCGGCTACCTATGGCTACACCTTC.